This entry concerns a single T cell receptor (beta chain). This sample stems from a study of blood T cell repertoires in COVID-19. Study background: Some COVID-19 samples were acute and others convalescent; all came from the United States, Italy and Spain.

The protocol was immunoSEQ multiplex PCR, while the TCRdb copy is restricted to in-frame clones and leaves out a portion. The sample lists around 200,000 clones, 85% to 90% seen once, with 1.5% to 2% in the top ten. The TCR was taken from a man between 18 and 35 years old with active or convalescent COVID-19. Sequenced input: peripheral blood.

The CDR3 DNA sequence: TGTGCCAGCAGTCCGCCGAGCGCAGGGGACCGAAACACCATATATTTT. This sequence encodes CASSPPSAGDRNTIYF. J is TRBJ1-3 and V is TRBV6-6; the D gene is possibly TRBD1 (6 bases). The CDR3 has 16 residues. Germline V gene sequence: CDR1 MNHNY, CDR2 SVGAGI (reference sequence). Trimming removed 5 bases from V and 5 bases from J, with 19 bases in between.